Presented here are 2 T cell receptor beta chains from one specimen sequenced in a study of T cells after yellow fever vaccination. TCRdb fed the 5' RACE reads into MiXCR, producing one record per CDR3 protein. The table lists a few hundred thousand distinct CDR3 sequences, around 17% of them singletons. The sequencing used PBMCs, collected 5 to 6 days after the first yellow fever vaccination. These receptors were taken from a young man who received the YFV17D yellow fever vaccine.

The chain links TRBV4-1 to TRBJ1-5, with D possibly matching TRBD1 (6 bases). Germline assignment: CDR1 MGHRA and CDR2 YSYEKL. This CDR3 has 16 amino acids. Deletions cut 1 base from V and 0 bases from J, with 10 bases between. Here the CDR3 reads CASSQGQAYSNQPQHF. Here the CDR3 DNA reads TGCGCCAGCAGCCAAGGACAGGCCTATAGCAATCAGCCCCAGCATTTT.

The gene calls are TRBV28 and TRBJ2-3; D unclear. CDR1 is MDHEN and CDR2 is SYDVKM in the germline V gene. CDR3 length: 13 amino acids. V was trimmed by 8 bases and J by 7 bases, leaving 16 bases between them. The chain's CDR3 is CASLGAPLHTQYF. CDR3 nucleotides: TGTGCCAGCCTGGGTGCCCCTCTCCATACGCAGTATTTT.